This T cell receptor (beta chain) was captured in a study of blood T cell repertoires in COVID-19. At the level of the study: Some COVID-19 samples were acute and others convalescent; all came from the United States, Italy and Spain. Sample material is recorded as cDNA or gDNA derived from T cells, B-cell-depleted T cells, or PBMCs.

As originally analysed: Scientists estimated how many nucleated cells there were by amplifying reference gene primers. The assay was immunoSEQ multiplex PCR, and TCRdb's table has in-frame clones only and misses some. That table furnishes V, J and clone size, whereas the DNA furnished D and trimming. Of roughly 93,000 clones in the sample, about 84% are singletons; the top ten hold about 10%. The CDR3 is 15 amino acids. Germline loops: CDR1 MGHRA, CDR2 YSYEKL. Trimming removed 4 bases at V and 3 bases at J, with 16 bases between. Sequencing used peripheral blood. The chain is built from TRBV4-1 and TRBJ2-7; a weak D match, TRBD1 (5 bases). The TCR was taken from a woman older than 75 with acute or convalescent COVID-19. CDR3 amino acids: CASSPSEGALYEQYV. CDR3 in DNA: TGCGCCAGCAGCCCATCTGAAGGGGCCCTCTACGAGCAGTACGTC.